The next 28 T cell receptor beta chains were all read from a single sample in a study of cytomegalovirus exposure and HLA in healthy donors. The PCR ran on 60 Vbeta and 13 Jbeta primers. Assay: immunoSEQ multiplex PCR; the TCRdb copy retains only in-frame clones and omits some. The sample carries about 190,000 clones, 80% to 85% recorded once. The source material was PBMCs. These receptors were collected from a woman between 18 and 29 years old in good health and CMV-seronegative.

This sequence joins TRBV7-9 and TRBJ1-2, with 9 bases lining up with TRBD1. V lost 6 bases and J lost 5; bases outside the gene matches: 7. The germline gives CDR1 SEHNR, CDR2 FQNEAQ (reference sequence). The length of the CDR3 is 14 residues. Written as DNA, the CDR3 is TGTGCCAGCAGAGTACAGGGGGCTGGGTATGGCTACACCTTC. Translated: CASRVQGAGYGYTF.

Written as DNA, the CDR3 is TGCGCCAGCAGCTTGGCCGGCGGAATGCGGACAGATACGCAGTATTTT. Its translation: CASSLAGGMRTDTQYF. The V and J genes are TRBV5-1 and TRBJ2-3; D not resolved. The length of the CDR3 is 16 residues. Germline assignment: CDR1 SGHRS and CDR2 YFSETQ. The V end was cut by 0 bases, the J end by 3 bases, with 14 bases between.

V gene TRBV15 combines with J gene TRBJ2-3; 9 nucleotides line up with TRBD1. Germline-derived CDR1 and CDR2 are LNHNV and YYDKDF (reference sequence). V shed 2 bases, J shed 7 bases, and the junction held 4 bases outside the gene matches. CDR3 length equals 14 residues. The CDR3 sequence is CATSRPGQGNTQYF. CDR3 sequence (DNA): TGTGCCACCAGCAGACCCGGACAGGGGAATACGCAGTATTTT. Full variable domain (outside the CDR3, taken from reference TRBV15 and TRBJ2-3): DAMVIQNPRYQVTQFGKPVTLSCSQTLNHNVMYWYQQKSSQAPKLLFHYYDKDFNNEADTPDNFQSRRPNTSFCFLDIRSPGLGDTAMYLCATSRPGQGNTQYFGPGTRLTVL.

The chain carries TRBV27 and TRBJ2-7, with 7 bases lining up with TRBD2. The CDR3 contains 14 residues. Looked up from germline, CDR1 is MNHEY and CDR2 is SMNVEV (reference sequence). J lost 6 bases, V lost 6 bases, and 11 bases had no gene match. CDR3 sequence (DNA): TGTGCCAGCAGGCAGGAGGCCCGCGGGGGCGAGCAGTACTTC. It encodes CASRQEARGGEQYF.

The chain carries TRBV7-9 and TRBJ2-7; 8 bases match TRBD1. J gave up 2 bases and V 5 bases, and 5 bases lay outside the gene matches. CDR1 is SEHNR and CDR2 is FQNEAQ in the germline V gene (reference sequence). The CDR3 runs 14 residues. For the CDR3, the DNA is TGTGCCAGCAGCGCCCGGGACAGGCCCTACGAGCAGTACTTC. Amino acids: CASSARDRPYEQYF.

The chain carries TRBV7-6 and TRBJ2-2; TRBD1 matches at 8 bases. V gave up 3 bases and J gave up 8 bases; unmatched junction bases: 8. Germline V lookup: CDR1 SGHVS, CDR2 FNYEAQ. The CDR3 consists of 15 residues. The CDR3: CASSLAGGAGGELFF. In DNA, the CDR3 is TGTGCCAGCAGCTTGGCAGGGGGCGCTGGGGGGGAGCTGTTTTTT.

The chain uses TRBV10-3 and TRBJ2-7; 9 positions match TRBD1. V was clipped by 7 bases and J by 3 bases; unmatched bases: 7. Germline lookup yields CDR1 ENHRY and CDR2 SYGVKD. This CDR3 is 14 amino acids long. The CDR3 is CAITSGQGGYEQYF. CDR3 bases: TGTGCCATCACCTCGGGACAGGGAGGCTACGAGCAGTACTTC.

The rearrangement uses TRBV5-1 and TRBJ2-2; no firm D call. This CDR3 contains 14 residues. V dropped 2 bases and J dropped 4 bases, with 9 bases sitting between them. Germline V gene sequence: CDR1 SGHRS, CDR2 YFSETQ. In nucleotides, the CDR3 is TGCGCCAGCAGCTTTAGCCCAAGCACCGGGGAGCTGTTTTTT. This encodes CASSFSPSTGELFF.

This clone was recorded only once. The chain is built from TRBV2 and TRBJ1-2; 10 bases match TRBD1. CDR3 size: 14 residues. From germline, CDR1 is SNHLY and CDR2 FYNNEI. Germline trimming cut 9 bases from V and 5 bases from J; bases unmatched to any gene: 9. The CDR3 reads CASDGTGDLYGYTF. For the CDR3, the DNA is TGTGCCAGTGATGGGACAGGGGATCTGTATGGCTACACCTTC.

J is TRBJ2-7 and V is TRBV27, with D possibly being TRBD1 (6 bases). The CDR3 runs 13 residues. In germline, CDR1 is MNHEY, CDR2 SMNVEV (reference sequence). The V gene lost 8 bases and the J gene lost 0 bases, with 11 bases spanning the gap. The CDR3 here is CASSGQYSYEQYF. The CDR3 nucleotides are TGTGCCAGCTCCGGACAGTACTCCTACGAGCAGTACTTC.

The chain couples TRBV7-9 to TRBJ1-1; TRBD1 matches at 7 bases. The CDR3 has 15 amino acids. V was clipped by 4 bases and J by 0 bases; unmatched bases: 5. The germline gives CDR1 SEHNR, CDR2 FQNEAQ (reference sequence). The CDR3 DNA is TGTGCCAGCAGCTCCCGGGACAGTTTGAACACTGAAGCTTTCTTT. This gives the protein CASSSRDSLNTEAFF.

The rearrangement uses TRBV2 and TRBJ2-5; no reliable D call. The CDR3 runs to 12 residues. The V end was cut by 4 bases, the J end by 5 bases, with 8 bases between. From germline, CDR1 is SNHLY and CDR2 FYNNEI. CDR3 sequence (DNA): TGTGCCAGCAGTGCGACATTGGAGACCCAGTACTTC. It codes for CASSATLETQYF.

The chain employs TRBV7-6 and TRBJ2-5; 9 bases are a match to TRBD2. V shed 5 bases, J shed 2 bases, and the junction held 6 bases outside the gene matches. The germline gives CDR1 SGHVS, CDR2 FNYEAQ. This CDR3 comprises 15 residues. The chain's CDR3 is CASSTLAGAQETQYF. The CDR3 DNA follows: TGTGCCAGCAGCACATTAGCGGGAGCGCAAGAGACCCAGTACTTC.

The chain employs TRBV4-2 and TRBJ2-5; 12 bases are a match to TRBD2. The CDR3 consists of 17 residues. CDR1 is LGHNA and CDR2 is YNFKEQ in the germline V gene. V lost 1 base to trimming and J lost 4 bases; unmatched junction nucleotides: 7. The CDR3 coding sequence is TGTGCCAGCAGCCAAGGGGGGCTAGCGGGGGGGGGAGAGACCCAGTACTTC. Its translation: CASSQGGLAGGGETQYF.

The rearrangement joins TRBV10-2 to TRBJ2-7; 8 bases are shared with TRBD2. The germline V gene encodes CDR1 WSHSY and CDR2 SAAADI. CDR3 length: 16 amino acids. V was pared by 0 bases and J by 7 bases, with 11 bases of the junction left unmatched. The CDR3 region is CASSESTPDGGVEQYF. CDR3 in DNA: TGCGCCAGCAGTGAGTCGACTCCAGACGGGGGGGTGGAGCAGTACTTC.

CDR3 DNA: TGTGCCAGCAGCTCGCCGGACAGGGAAAACATTCAGTACTTC. Translation gives CASSSPDRENIQYF. The V call is TRBV7-9, the J call TRBJ2-4; 8 bases line up with TRBD1. The CDR3 is 14 residues long. CDR1 SEHNR and CDR2 FQNEAQ come from the germline V gene (reference sequence). Unmatched junction bases numbered 4, after V lost 4 bases and J lost 5 bases. Full variable domain (rest looked up from reference TRBV7-9 and TRBJ2-4): DTGVSQNPRHKITKRGQNVTFRCDPISEHNRLYWYRQTLGQGPEFLTYFQNEAQLEKSRLLSDRFSAERPKGSFSTLEIQRTEQGDSAMYLCASSSPDRENIQYFGAGTRLSVL.

The chain uses TRBV7-2 and TRBJ1-1; maybe TRBD1 (6 bases). CDR1 is SGHTA, CDR2 FQGNSA, per germline. Trimming removed 4 bases from V and 3 bases from J, with 18 bases in between. The CDR3 is 16 amino acids. CDR3 protein: CASSSTTGKVDTEAFF. CDR3 sequence (DNA): TGTGCCAGCAGCTCAACTACAGGGAAGGTGGACACTGAAGCTTTCTTT.

This clone was seen a handful of times. V gene TRBV7-9 combines with J gene TRBJ1-1, with TRBD1 as a possible D gene (5 bases). The CDR3 length is 16 residues. Looked up from germline, CDR1 is SEHNR and CDR2 is FQNEAQ (reference sequence). The V end was cut by 5 bases, the J end by 1 base, with 17 bases between. The DNA for the CDR3 is TGTGCCAGCAGCACGACGAGGCCGGGGGAGAACACTGAAGCTTTCTTT. It specifies CASSTTRPGENTEAFF.

This chain links TRBV10-2 with TRBJ2-1, with a weak D call TRBD2 (5 bases). CDR1 and CDR2 from the germline V gene are WSHSY and SAAADI. There are 12 residues in the CDR3. V dropped 10 bases and J dropped 6 bases, with 13 bases sitting between them. CDR3 sequence reads: CATLRAANEQFF. The CDR3 bases are TGCGCCACCCTAAGAGCGGCCAATGAGCAGTTCTTC.

V and J are TRBV7-3 and TRBJ2-1; the D gene is possibly TRBD2 (6 bases). The CDR3 loop spans 16 amino acids. With 4 bases removed from V and 10 bases from J, the gap between germline ends came to 23 bases. CDR1 is SGHTA and CDR2 is FQGTGA in the germline V gene. This CDR3 reads CASSSSGGLPTIEQFF. DNA of the CDR3: TGTGCCAGCAGCTCTTCGGGCGGACTACCGACAATCGAGCAGTTCTTC.

The V gene is TRBV7-6, the J gene TRBJ2-3; 10 bases agree with TRBD2. V shed 0 bases and J 0 bases; nucleotides not matched to a gene: 3. The CDR3 has 17 residues. CDR1 and CDR2 from the germline V gene are SGHVS and FNYEAQ. The CDR3 coding sequence is TGTGCCAGCAGCTTAGCTCTAGCGGGAGTGAGCACAGATACGCAGTATTTT. Translating it yields CASSLALAGVSTDTQYF.

This rearrangement joins TRBV2 to TRBJ2-3; 12 positions match TRBD2. The CDR3 is 14 amino acids. Germline loops: CDR1 SNHLY, CDR2 FYNNEI. Losses at the gene ends were 9 bases for V and 4 bases for J; bases not matched to a gene: 5. Written as DNA, the CDR3 is TGTGCCAGAGGACTAGCGGGAAGGGCAGATACGCAGTATTTT. As protein: CARGLAGRADTQYF.

This rearrangement joins TRBV6-1 to TRBJ2-1, with 8 bases lining up with TRBD1. V gave up 3 bases and J gave up 2 bases; unmatched junction bases: 3. There are 15 residues in the CDR3. CDR1 and CDR2 from the germline V gene are MNHNS and SASEGT. Written as DNA, the CDR3 is TGTGCCAGCAGTGATGTGACAGGGGCCTACAATGAGCAGTTCTTC. Translation: CASSDVTGAYNEQFF.

The V and J genes are TRBV2 and TRBJ1-4; D not certain. This CDR3 contains 14 residues. The germline gives CDR1 SNHLY, CDR2 FYNNEI. V was shortened by 10 bases and J by 4 bases, with 16 bases between the two germline ends. CDR3 residues: CATESGTNNEKLFF. The CDR3 DNA reads as TGTGCCACGGAATCAGGAACCAATAATGAAAAACTGTTTTTT.

The chain links TRBV27 to TRBJ2-7, with D hard to call. Germline loops: CDR1 MNHEY, CDR2 SMNVEV (reference sequence). Trimming took off 1 base at V and 0 bases at J, with 4 bases between the two ends. This CDR3 comprises 13 residues. The CDR3 DNA reads TGTGCCAGCAGTTTATACAGCTCCTACGAGCAGTACTTC. Its translation: CASSLYSSYEQYF.

The rearrangement uses TRBV5-1 and TRBJ1-5, with D uncertain. The CDR3 totals 14 residues. In germline, CDR1 is SGHRS, CDR2 YFSETQ. The V end was cut by 0 bases, the J end by 1 base, with 5 bases between. Here the CDR3 reads CASSLGESNQPQHF. In nucleotides, the CDR3 is TGCGCCAGCAGCTTGGGGGAGAGCAATCAGCCCCAGCATTTT.

The chain combines TRBV6-1 with TRBJ2-7; a weak D match, TRBD2 (6 bases). The CDR3 covers 15 residues. Germline CDR1 MNHNS, CDR2 SASEGT. Trimming cost V 0 bases and J 7 bases, with 16 bases left between them. For the CDR3, the DNA is TGTGCCAGCAGTGAAGCTGGGGGGACGTTTGGGGAGCAGTACTTC. Protein product: CASSEAGGTFGEQYF.

The J gene is TRBJ2-7, the V gene TRBV4-2; D remains unclear. The CDR3 runs 14 residues. From germline, CDR1 is LGHNA and CDR2 YNFKEQ. V gave up 0 bases and J gave up 0 bases, with 6 bases separating them. The CDR3 loop reads CASSQDPGSYEQYF. DNA for the CDR3: TGTGCCAGCAGCCAAGATCCCGGCTCCTACGAGCAGTACTTC.